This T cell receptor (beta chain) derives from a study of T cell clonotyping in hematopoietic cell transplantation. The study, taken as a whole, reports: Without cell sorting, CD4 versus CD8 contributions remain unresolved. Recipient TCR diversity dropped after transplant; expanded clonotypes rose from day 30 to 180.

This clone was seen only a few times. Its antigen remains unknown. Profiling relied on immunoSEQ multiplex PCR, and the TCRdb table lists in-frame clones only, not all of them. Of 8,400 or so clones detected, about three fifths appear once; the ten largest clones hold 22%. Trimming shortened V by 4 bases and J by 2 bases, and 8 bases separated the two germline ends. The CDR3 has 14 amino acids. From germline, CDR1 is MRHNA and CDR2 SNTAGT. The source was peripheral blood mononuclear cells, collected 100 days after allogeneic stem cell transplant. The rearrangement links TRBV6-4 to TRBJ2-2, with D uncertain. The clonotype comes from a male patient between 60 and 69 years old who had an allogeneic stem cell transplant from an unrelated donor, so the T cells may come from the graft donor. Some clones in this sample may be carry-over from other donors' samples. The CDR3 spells CASSVSQNTGELFF. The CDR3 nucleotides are TGTGCCAGCAGTGTCTCCCAAAACACCGGGGAGCTGTTTTTT.